A selection of T cell receptor beta chains follows, all from one sample in a study of prognosis after radiotherapy for stage I lung cancer. TCRdb processed the multiplex PCR reads anew with MiXCR; each CDR3 protein has one entry. The table includes roughly 26,000 distinct CDR3 sequences, 25% to 35% detected once. The source material was PBMCs, sampled before or after stereotactic body radiation therapy (not recorded which). All receptors derive from a donor aged 50 or older with non-small cell lung cancer. CDR3s include the opening cysteine and the closing phenylalanine or tryptophan.

CDR3 length: 14; V gene: TRBV6-5; CDR3 protein: CASSWETGDYGYTF
CDR3 length: 16; V gene: TRBV7-7; CDR3 protein: CASSSTGRLNTGELFF
CDR3 length: 15; V gene: TRBV11-2; CDR3 protein: CASSVSGGLKETQYF
CDR3 length: 16; V gene: TRBV28; CDR3 protein: CASSRPGFIAKNIQYF
CDR3 length: 14; V gene: TRBV5-1; CDR3 protein: CASSLDSANTEAFF
CDR3 length: 16; V gene: TRBV20-1; CDR3 protein: CSSQKGGGPSTDTQYF
CDR3 length: 16; V gene: TRBV19; CDR3 protein: CASSKNPGQIIYEQYF
CDR3 length: 16; V gene: TRBV11-3; CDR3 protein: CASSFISSTDTDTQYF
CDR3 length: 15; V gene: TRBV9; CDR3 protein: CASSSRDRANEKLFF
CDR3 length: 17; V gene: TRBV12-3/TRBV12-4; CDR3 protein: CASSLGRDRDAHNEQFF
CDR3 length: 15; V gene: TRBV7-9; CDR3 protein: CASRPGQGGTGELFF
CDR3 length: 15; V gene: TRBV11-2; CDR3 protein: CASSTGQGGWQTQYF